What follows are 27 T cell receptor beta chains derived from one specimen sequenced in a study of cytomegalovirus exposure and HLA in healthy donors. Amplification used 60 Vbeta primers and 13 Jbeta primers. Method: immunoSEQ multiplex PCR; TCRdb's copy keeps in-frame clones and lacks some. Among around 200,000 clones listed, 80% to 85% were seen once. The sequenced sample consisted of PBMCs. All receptors derive from a woman between 35 and 50 years old in good health and CMV-seronegative.

The sample holds one count of this clone. The V call is TRBV28, the J call TRBJ2-7, with D perhaps TRBD1 (7 bases). CDR3 size: 14 residues. Germline V gives CDR1 MDHEN, CDR2 SYDVKM. V dropped 7 bases and J dropped 3 bases, with 16 bases sitting between them. The CDR3 loop reads CASTAPGGYYEQYF. CDR3 nucleotide sequence: TGTGCCAGCACGGCGCCAGGGGGGTACTACGAGCAGTACTTC. Combining the CDR3 with reference TRBV28 and TRBJ2-7 gives the whole variable domain DVKVTQSSRYLVKRTGEKVFLECVQDMDHENMFWYRQDPGLGLRLIYFSYDVKMKEKGDIPEGYSVSREKKERFSLILESASTNQTSMYLCASTAPGGYYEQYFGPGTRLTVT.

CDR3 sequence (DNA): TGTGCCAGCAGTTTTGTAGCGGGAGGGGGCACAGATACGCAGTATTTT. It specifies CASSFVAGGGTDTQYF. The chain recombines TRBV27 with TRBJ2-3; 11 bases are shared with TRBD2. Germline V CDR1 and CDR2: MNHEY, SMNVEV (reference sequence). Losses at the gene ends were 3 bases for V and 1 base for J; bases not matched to a gene: 3. The CDR3 is made up of 16 amino acids.

The V gene is TRBV19, the J gene TRBJ2-5; no clear D. V was trimmed by 4 bases and J by 2 bases, leaving 11 bases between them. Per germline, CDR1 LNHDA and CDR2 SQIVND (reference sequence). The length of the CDR3 is 14 residues. The CDR3 sequence: CASSRSSLQETQYF. In DNA, the CDR3 is TGTGCCAGTAGTAGGTCGTCTCTACAAGAGACCCAGTACTTC. The complete variable domain, with remaining parts taken from reference TRBV19 and TRBJ2-5, reads DGGITQSPKYLFRKEGQNVTLSCEQNLNHDAMYWYRQDPGQGLRLIYYSQIVNDFQKGDIAEGYSVSREKKESFPLTVTSAQKNPTAFYLCASSRSSLQETQYFGPGTRLLVL.

The chain couples TRBV11-2 to TRBJ2-7; D may be TRBD1 (6 bases). The CDR3 spans 18 residues. Trimming took 5 bases from V and 1 from J, leaving 24 bases between them. Germline loops: CDR1 SGHAT, CDR2 FQNNGV. The DNA of the CDR3 is TGTGCCAGCAGCCCCACAGGTCGGGCTAGGGGGAAGTCCTACGAGCAGTACTTC. It is translated as CASSPTGRARGKSYEQYF.

This clone has just one count. This sequence joins TRBV14 and TRBJ2-7; 8 bases agree with TRBD1. Germline V gene data show CDR1 as SGHDN and CDR2 as FVKESK. The CDR3 consists of 14 residues. The ends lost 4 bases at V and 2 bases at J; junction bases unmatched: 4. CDR3 sequence reads: CASSPRTGPYEQYF. CDR3 nucleotide sequence: TGTGCCAGCAGCCCCCGGACAGGGCCCTACGAGCAGTACTTC.

As to this clone: Its ends do not fully match the called genes, so a read error is possible. The V and J genes are TRBV6-6 and TRBJ2-5, with D possibly matching TRBD1 (6 bases). The CDR3 extends over 14 amino acids. Germline V CDR1 and CDR2: MNHNY, SVGAGI (reference sequence). The CDR3 loop is CASTSAGVGQVQNF. CDR3 bases: TGTGCCAGCACCTCCGCCGGGGTGGGACAAGTACAAAACTTC.

The genes are TRBV7-9 and TRBJ2-1; 8 bases are shared with TRBD2. This CDR3 contains 14 residues. With V trimmed by 5 bases and J by 6 bases, 6 bases remained unmatched. CDR1 SEHNR and CDR2 FQNEAQ come from the germline V gene (reference sequence). CDR3 nucleotides: TGTGCCAGCAGCGGATGGACTAGCATCAATGAGCAGTTCTTC. Translating it yields CASSGWTSINEQFF.

This clone has a single count. The CDR3, as DNA: TGCGCCAGCAGCTTGGTCGTTGGCGATACGCAGTATTTT. Its protein is CASSLVVGDTQYF. V is TRBV5-1 and J is TRBJ2-3, with D uncertain. There are 13 residues in the CDR3. Trimming removed 0 bases from V and 6 bases from J, with 8 bases in between. Germline CDR1 reads SGHRS; CDR2 reads YFSETQ.

The chain links TRBV11-3 to TRBJ2-5; D is unclear. Trimming took 7 bases from V and 1 from J, leaving 13 bases between them. CDR3 length: 14 amino acids. Germline V gene lookup returns CDR1 SGHNT and CDR2 YENEEA. The CDR3 here is CASTRSRLQETQYF. CDR3 nucleotides: TGTGCCAGCACCCGGAGTAGGCTCCAAGAGACCCAGTACTTC.

This chain connects TRBV29-1 to TRBJ2-7, with a weak D call TRBD1 (6 bases). V shed 4 bases and J shed 2 bases, with 12 bases lying between them. CDR3 length equals 13 residues. Germline CDR1 SQVTM, CDR2 ANQGSEA. The CDR3, as DNA: TGCAGCGTTGCGGGACAAGATCCCTACGAGCAGTACTTC. Translation: CSVAGQDPYEQYF.

The rearrangement links TRBV9 to TRBJ2-3; a possible D gene is TRBD2 (5 bases). Germline loops: CDR1 SGDLS, CDR2 YYNGEE. Trimming took off 0 bases at V and 2 bases at J, with 10 bases between the two ends. This CDR3 has 15 residues. CDR3 loop: CASSVAGSITDTQYF. DNA for the CDR3: TGTGCCAGCAGCGTAGCGGGATCGATCACAGATACGCAGTATTTT.

The chain combines TRBV15 with TRBJ1-4, with 10 bases that match TRBD1. The V gene's germline CDR1 is LNHNV and CDR2 YYDKDF (reference sequence). With 2 bases clipped from V and 8 bases from J, the junction kept 8 bases outside the gene matches. This CDR3 is 16 amino acids long. Written as DNA, the CDR3 is TGTGCCACCAGCAGATACCGGGACAGGGGTGAAGAAAAACTGTTTTTT. It translates to CATSRYRDRGEEKLFF.

V gene TRBV13 combines with J gene TRBJ2-6, with 9 bases lining up with TRBD2. Germline CDR1 reads PRHDT; CDR2 reads FYEKMQ (reference sequence). J was trimmed by 1 base and V by 5 bases; bases with no gene match: 3. This CDR3 comprises 16 residues. CDR3 nucleotide sequence: TGTGCCAGCAGCCCCAGCGGGAGGTCTGGGGCCAACGTCCTGACTTTC. Residues: CASSPSGRSGANVLTF.

The rearrangement uses TRBV6-1 and TRBJ2-7; 7 bases are shared with TRBD1. CDR1 is MNHNS, CDR2 SASEGT, per germline. The junction had 6 bases not matched to a gene; V was cut back by 7 bases and J by 3 bases. The CDR3 is 13 amino acids. CDR3 nucleotide sequence: TGTGCCAGCAATCGACAGGGATTCTACGAGCAGTACTTC. Its protein is CASNRQGFYEQYF.

For this clone: One junction end does not reproduce the germline sequence, and a read error may be involved. The rearrangement links TRBV7-9 to TRBJ1-4; 9 positions match TRBD1. CDR3 size: 15 residues. The germline gives CDR1 SEHNR, CDR2 FQNEAQ (reference sequence). Here the CDR3 DNA reads TGTTCCAGCAGCAGAGGACAGGGGCTCGTGGAAAAACTGTTTTTT. It encodes CSSSRGQGLVEKLFF.

The rearrangement joins TRBV7-9 to TRBJ2-1; 11 nucleotides align to TRBD2. CDR3 length equals 17 residues. Germline CDR1 reads SEHNR; CDR2 reads FQNEAQ (reference sequence). J gave up 1 base and V 4 bases, and 6 bases lay outside the gene matches. Here the CDR3 DNA reads TGTGCCAGCAGCTCGGGACTAGCGGTTGAATCCTACAATGAGCAGTTCTTC. It encodes CASSSGLAVESYNEQFF.

The chain uses TRBV27 and TRBJ2-7; 12 bases are a match to TRBD2. Germline V lookup: CDR1 MNHEY, CDR2 SMNVEV (reference sequence). The V gene end was trimmed by 5 bases and the J gene end by 1 base; junction bases not matched to a gene: 9. The CDR3 has 17 amino acids. CDR3 sequence: CASSPSPGLAGSYEQYF. The CDR3 nucleotides read TGTGCCAGCAGTCCATCCCCCGGACTAGCGGGGTCCTACGAGCAGTACTTC.

The J gene is TRBJ1-5, the V gene TRBV4-1; the D gene is possibly TRBD1 (5 bases). Trimming took 0 bases from V and 5 from J, leaving 14 bases between them. The CDR3 has 16 residues. CDR1 and CDR2 from the germline V gene are MGHRA and YSYEKL. The CDR3 reads CASSQDLSGRDQPQHF. As DNA, the CDR3 is TGCGCCAGCAGCCAAGATCTTTCGGGCAGGGATCAGCCCCAGCATTTT.

The J gene is TRBJ2-1, the V gene TRBV2; 13 bases are shared with TRBD2. V trimming: 4 bases; J trimming: 9 bases; junction bases outside the gene matches: 6. The CDR3 spans 15 residues. Germline CDR1 and CDR2: SNHLY and FYNNEI. CDR3 nucleotides: TGTGCCAGCAGTGGACTAGCGGGAGGATATGGTGAGCAGTTCTTC. It translates to CASSGLAGGYGEQFF.

The chain couples TRBV5-4 to TRBJ2-7; weak D call: TRBD1 (5 bases). The germline CDR1 and CDR2 sequences are SGHNT and YYREEE (reference sequence). CDR3 length equals 12 residues. V lost 5 bases and J 6 bases, leaving 12 bases between the germline ends. In DNA form, the CDR3 reads TGTGCCAGCAGTCAGGGAAGGGGCGAGCAGTACTTC. Residues: CASSQGRGEQYF.

The chain links TRBV4-1 to TRBJ2-7; TRBD2 matches at 10 bases. J lost 0 bases, V lost 4 bases, and 9 bases had no gene match. The CDR3 runs 17 residues. CDR1 and CDR2 from the germline V gene are MGHRA and YSYEKL. Here the CDR3 reads CASSPGLAQLDSYEQYF. The CDR3 DNA follows: TGCGCCAGCAGCCCGGGACTAGCGCAACTCGACTCCTACGAGCAGTACTTC.

The chain uses TRBV27 and TRBJ1-4, with a tentative D call TRBD1 (6 bases). From germline, CDR1 is MNHEY and CDR2 SMNVEV (reference sequence). CDR3 length equals 15 residues. The V gene lost 4 bases and the J gene lost 7 bases, with 16 bases spanning the gap. In DNA form, the CDR3 reads TGTGCCAGCAGTTCCCAGGGGTTGAGAGGTGAAAAACTGTTTTTT. This codes for CASSSQGLRGEKLFF.

The chain couples TRBV11-2 to TRBJ2-1; TRBD2 matches at 9 bases. The CDR3 is 15 residues long. Germline assignment: CDR1 SGHAT and CDR2 FQNNGV. V trimming: 7 bases; J trimming: 6 bases; junction bases outside the gene matches: 10. As DNA, the CDR3 is TGTGCCAGCACAAGGCGGGAGGGCATCAGCAATGAGCAGTTCTTC. This gives the protein CASTRREGISNEQFF.

V and J are TRBV15 and TRBJ1-1; a weak D match, TRBD1 (5 bases). The CDR3 has 14 residues. CDR1 is LNHNV, CDR2 YYDKDF, per germline (reference sequence). The ends were cut back, 1 base at V and 5 bases at J, with 11 bases in the middle. Written as DNA, the CDR3 is TGTGCCACCAGCAGAGGAAGGGGAAGGACTGAAGCTTTCTTT. It encodes CATSRGRGRTEAFF.

This chain uses TRBV7-3 with TRBJ1-1; no clear D. The CDR3 consists of 16 residues. V lost 0 bases and J lost 0, with 11 bases in between. Germline loops: CDR1 SGHTA, CDR2 FQGTGA. The CDR3 bases are TGTGCCAGCAGCTTAACCGGGATGGTTCTGAACACTGAAGCTTTCTTT. Translated: CASSLTGMVLNTEAFF.

This chain joins TRBV29-1 and TRBJ2-1, with TRBD2 matching over 12 bases. The V segment lost 6 bases and the J segment 4 bases; nucleotides outside the gene matches: 4. This CDR3 is built from 14 residues. Per germline, CDR1 SQVTM and CDR2 ANQGSEA. CDR3 DNA: TGCAGCGTGGTGACTAGCGGGAGTTACAATGAGCAGTTCTTC. Its translation: CSVVTSGSYNEQFF.

The chain is built from TRBV27 and TRBJ1-2; 7 bases match TRBD1. Germline-derived CDR1 and CDR2 are MNHEY and SMNVEV (reference sequence). This CDR3 comprises 14 residues. The ends lost 5 bases at V and 4 bases at J; junction bases unmatched: 7. The CDR3 nucleotides read TGTGCCAGCAGTCACACAGGGGTACCCTATGGCTACACCTTC. It yields the protein CASSHTGVPYGYTF.